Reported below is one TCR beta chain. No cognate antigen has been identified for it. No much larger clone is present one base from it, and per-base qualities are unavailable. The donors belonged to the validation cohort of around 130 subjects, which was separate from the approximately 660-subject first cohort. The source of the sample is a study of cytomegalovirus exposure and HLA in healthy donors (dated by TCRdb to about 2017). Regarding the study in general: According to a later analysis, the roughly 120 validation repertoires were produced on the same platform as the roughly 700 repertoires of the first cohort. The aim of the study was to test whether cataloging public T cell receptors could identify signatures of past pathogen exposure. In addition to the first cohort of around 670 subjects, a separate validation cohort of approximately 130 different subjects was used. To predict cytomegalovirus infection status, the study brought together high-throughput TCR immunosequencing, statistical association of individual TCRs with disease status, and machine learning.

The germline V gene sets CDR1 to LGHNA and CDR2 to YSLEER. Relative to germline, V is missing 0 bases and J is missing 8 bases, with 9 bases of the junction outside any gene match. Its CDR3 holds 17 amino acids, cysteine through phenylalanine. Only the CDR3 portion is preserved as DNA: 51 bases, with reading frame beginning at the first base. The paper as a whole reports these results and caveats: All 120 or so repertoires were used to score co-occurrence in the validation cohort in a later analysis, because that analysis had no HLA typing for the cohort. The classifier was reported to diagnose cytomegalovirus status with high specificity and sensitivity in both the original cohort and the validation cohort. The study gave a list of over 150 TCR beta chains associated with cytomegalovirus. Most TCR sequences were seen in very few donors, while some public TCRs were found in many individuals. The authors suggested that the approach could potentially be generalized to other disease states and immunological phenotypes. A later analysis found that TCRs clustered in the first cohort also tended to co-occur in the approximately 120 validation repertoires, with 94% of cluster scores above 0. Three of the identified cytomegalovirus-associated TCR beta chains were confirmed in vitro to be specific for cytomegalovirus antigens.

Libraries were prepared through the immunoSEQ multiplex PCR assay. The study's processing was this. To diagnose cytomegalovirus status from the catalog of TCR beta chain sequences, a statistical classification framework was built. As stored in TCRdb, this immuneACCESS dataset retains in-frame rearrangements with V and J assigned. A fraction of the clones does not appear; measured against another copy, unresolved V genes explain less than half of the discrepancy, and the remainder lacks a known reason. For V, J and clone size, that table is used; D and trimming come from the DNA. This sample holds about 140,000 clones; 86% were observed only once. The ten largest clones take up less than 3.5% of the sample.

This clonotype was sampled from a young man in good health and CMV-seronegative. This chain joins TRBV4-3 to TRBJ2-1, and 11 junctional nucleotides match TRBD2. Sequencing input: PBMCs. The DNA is TGCGCCAGCAGCCAAGAAGGGGTAGCGGGAGGGCTCTATGAGCAGTTCTTC. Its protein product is CASSQEGVAGGLYEQFF.